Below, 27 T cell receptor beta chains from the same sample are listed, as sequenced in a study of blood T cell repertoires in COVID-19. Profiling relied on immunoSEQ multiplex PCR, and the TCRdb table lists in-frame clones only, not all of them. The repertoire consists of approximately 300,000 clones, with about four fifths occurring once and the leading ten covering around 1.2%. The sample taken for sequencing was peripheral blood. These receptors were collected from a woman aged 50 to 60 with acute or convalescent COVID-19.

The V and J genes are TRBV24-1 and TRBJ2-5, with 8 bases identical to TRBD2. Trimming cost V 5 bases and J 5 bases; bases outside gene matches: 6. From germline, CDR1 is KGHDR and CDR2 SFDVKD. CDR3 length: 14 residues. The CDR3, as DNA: TGTGCCACCAGTGGGAGCGGGGGACTGGAGACCCAGTACTTC. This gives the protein CATSGSGGLETQYF.

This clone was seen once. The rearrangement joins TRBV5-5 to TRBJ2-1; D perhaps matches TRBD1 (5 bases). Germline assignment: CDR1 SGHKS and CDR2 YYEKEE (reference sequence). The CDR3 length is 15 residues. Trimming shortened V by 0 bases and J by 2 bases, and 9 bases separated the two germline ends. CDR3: CASSLEGVPYNEQFF. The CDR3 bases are TGTGCCAGCAGCTTGGAAGGGGTCCCCTACAATGAGCAGTTCTTC.

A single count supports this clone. CDR3 nucleotide sequence: TGCGCCAGCAGCTTGGATGGGAACACAGGGGGCTACACCTTC. Amino acids: CASSLDGNTGGYTF. The V gene is TRBV5-1, the J gene TRBJ1-2, with a possible D match to TRBD1 (6 bases). V lost 0 bases, J lost 8 bases, and 14 bases lay in between. Germline CDR1 SGHRS, CDR2 YFSETQ. This CDR3 has 14 amino acids.

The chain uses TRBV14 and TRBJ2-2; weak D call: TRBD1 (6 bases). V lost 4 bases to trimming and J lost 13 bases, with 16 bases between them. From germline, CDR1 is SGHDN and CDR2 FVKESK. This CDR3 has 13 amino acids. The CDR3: CASSRSGAGGLFF. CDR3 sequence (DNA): TGTGCCAGCAGCCGCTCAGGGGCTGGAGGGCTGTTTTTT. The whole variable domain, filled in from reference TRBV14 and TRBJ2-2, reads EAGVTQFPSHSVIEKGQTVTLRCDPISGHDNLYWYRRVMGKEIKFLLHFVKESKQDESGMPNNRFLAERTGGTYSTLKVQPAELEDSGVYFCASSRSGAGGLFFGEGSRLTVL.

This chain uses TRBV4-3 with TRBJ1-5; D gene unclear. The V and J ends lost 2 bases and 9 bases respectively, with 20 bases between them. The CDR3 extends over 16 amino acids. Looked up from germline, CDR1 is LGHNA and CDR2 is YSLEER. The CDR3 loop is CASSQNLLGVGSPQHF. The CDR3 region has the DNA TGCGCCAGCAGCCAAAATCTTCTTGGAGTTGGTTCGCCCCAGCATTTT.

The DNA of the CDR3 is TGCGCCAGCAGCGGAACTCCACAGGGAACTGAAGCTTTCTTT. It codes for CASSGTPQGTEAFF. The chain recombines TRBV5-1 with TRBJ1-1, with a weak D call TRBD1 (6 bases). Trimming removed 4 bases from V and 5 bases from J, with 15 bases in between. This CDR3 contains 14 residues. Germline-derived CDR1 and CDR2 are SGHRS and YFSETQ.

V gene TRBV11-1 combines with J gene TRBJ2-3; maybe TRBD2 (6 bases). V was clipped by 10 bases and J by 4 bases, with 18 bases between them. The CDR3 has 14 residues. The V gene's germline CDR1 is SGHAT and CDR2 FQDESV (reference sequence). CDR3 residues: CATKEGGEADTQYF. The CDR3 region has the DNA TGTGCCACCAAGGAGGGTGGAGAAGCAGATACGCAGTATTTT.

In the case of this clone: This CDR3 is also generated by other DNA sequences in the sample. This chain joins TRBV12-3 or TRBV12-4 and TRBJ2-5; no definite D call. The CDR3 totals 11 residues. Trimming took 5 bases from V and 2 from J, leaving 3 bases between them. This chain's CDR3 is CASSLQETQYF. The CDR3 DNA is TGTGCCAGCAGTCTTCAAGAGACCCAGTACTTC.

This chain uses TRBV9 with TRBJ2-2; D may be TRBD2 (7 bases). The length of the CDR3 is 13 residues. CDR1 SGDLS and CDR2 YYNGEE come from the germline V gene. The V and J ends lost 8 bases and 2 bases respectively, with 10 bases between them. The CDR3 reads CASGGANTGELFF. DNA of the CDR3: TGTGCCAGTGGGGGGGCCAACACCGGGGAGCTGTTTTTT. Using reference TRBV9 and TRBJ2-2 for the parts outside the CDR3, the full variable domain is DSGVTQTPKHLITATGQRVTLRCSPRSGDLSVYWYQQSLDQGLQFLIQYYNGEERAKGNILERFSAQQFPDLHSELNLSSLELGDSALYFCASGGANTGELFFGEGSRLTVL.

CDR3 sequence: CAINLGTGFGYTF. In nucleotides, the CDR3 is TGTGCCATCAACCTAGGGACAGGGTTTGGCTACACCTTC. The chain employs TRBV10-3 and TRBJ1-2; the match to TRBD1 covers 9 bases. This CDR3 has 13 amino acids. Trimming at V came to 7 bases and at J to 7 bases, leaving 7 bases not matched to a gene. Germline-derived CDR1 and CDR2 are ENHRY and SYGVKD.

Here the CDR3 DNA reads TGTGCCTGGAGTGTAAACAGTGGAAACACCATATATTTT. Encoded protein: CAWSVNSGNTIYF. The chain recombines TRBV30 with TRBJ1-3; D ambiguous. In germline, CDR1 is GTSNPN, CDR2 SVGIG (reference sequence). Deletions cut 0 bases from V and 3 bases from J, with 6 bases between. The CDR3 loop spans 13 amino acids. The whole variable domain, remainder taken from reference TRBV30 and TRBJ1-3, is SQTIHQWPATLVQPVGSPLSLECTVEGTSNPNLYWYRQAAGRGLQLLFYSVGIGQISSEVPQNLSASRPQDRQFILSSKKLLLSDSGFYLCAWSVNSGNTIYFGEGSWLTVV.

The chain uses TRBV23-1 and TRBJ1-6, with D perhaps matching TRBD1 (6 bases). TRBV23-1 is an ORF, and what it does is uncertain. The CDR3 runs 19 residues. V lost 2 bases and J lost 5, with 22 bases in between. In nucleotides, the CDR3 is TGCGCCAGCAGTCAAGGCGGGGGCGCATCAAATTTAAATAATTCACCCCTCCACTTT. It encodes CASSQGGGASNLNNSPLHF.

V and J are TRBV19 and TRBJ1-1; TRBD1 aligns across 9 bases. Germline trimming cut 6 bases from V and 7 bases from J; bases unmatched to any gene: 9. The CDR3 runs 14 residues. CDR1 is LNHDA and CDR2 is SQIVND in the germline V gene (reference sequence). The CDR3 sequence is CASSSDRGVNEAFF. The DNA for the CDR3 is TGTGCCAGTAGCTCAGACAGGGGGGTTAATGAAGCTTTCTTT.

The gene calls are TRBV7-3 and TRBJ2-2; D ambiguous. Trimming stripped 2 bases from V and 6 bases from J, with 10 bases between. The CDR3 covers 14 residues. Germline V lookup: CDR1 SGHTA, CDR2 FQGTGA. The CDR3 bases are TGTGCCAGCAGCTTAGTGACTCCCGCCGGGGAGCTGTTTTTT. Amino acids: CASSLVTPAGELFF.

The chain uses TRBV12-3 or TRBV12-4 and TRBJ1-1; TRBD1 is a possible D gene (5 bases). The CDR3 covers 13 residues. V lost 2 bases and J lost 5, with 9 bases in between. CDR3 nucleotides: TGTGCCAGCAGTTTAAGGTCAGGGACTGAAGCTTTCTTT. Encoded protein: CASSLRSGTEAFF.

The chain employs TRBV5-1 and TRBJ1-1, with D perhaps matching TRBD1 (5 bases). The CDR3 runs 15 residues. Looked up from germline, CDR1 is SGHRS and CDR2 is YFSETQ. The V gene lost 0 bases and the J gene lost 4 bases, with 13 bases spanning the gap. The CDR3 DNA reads TGCGCCAGCAGCTTGGCGGGCAGGGTGACCACTGAAGCTTTCTTT. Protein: CASSLAGRVTTEAFF.

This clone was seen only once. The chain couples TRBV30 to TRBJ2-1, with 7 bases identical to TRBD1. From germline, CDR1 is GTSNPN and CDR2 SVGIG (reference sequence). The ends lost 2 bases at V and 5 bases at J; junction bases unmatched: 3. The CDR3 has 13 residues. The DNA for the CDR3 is TGTGCCTGGAGTTGGGACAGAAACAATGAGCAGTTCTTC. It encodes CAWSWDRNNEQFF.

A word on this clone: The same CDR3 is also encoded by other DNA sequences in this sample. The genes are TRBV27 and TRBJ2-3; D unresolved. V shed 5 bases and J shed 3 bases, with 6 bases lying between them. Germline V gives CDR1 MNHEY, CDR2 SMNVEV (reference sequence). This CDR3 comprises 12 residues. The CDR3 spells CASSPQTDTQYF. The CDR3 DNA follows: TGTGCCAGCAGTCCACAGACAGATACGCAGTATTTT.

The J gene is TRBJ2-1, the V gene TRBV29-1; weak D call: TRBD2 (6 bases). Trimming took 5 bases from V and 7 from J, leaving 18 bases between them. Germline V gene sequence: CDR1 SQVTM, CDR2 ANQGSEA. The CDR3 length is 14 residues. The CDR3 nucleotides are TGCAGCGTTAAAGCGATCGGGGGTGGGAATGAGCAGTTCTTC. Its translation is CSVKAIGGGNEQFF.

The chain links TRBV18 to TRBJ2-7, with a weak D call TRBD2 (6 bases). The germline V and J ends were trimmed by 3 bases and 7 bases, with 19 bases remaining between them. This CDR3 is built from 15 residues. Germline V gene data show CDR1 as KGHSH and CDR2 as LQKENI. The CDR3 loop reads CASSPVGTDVGEQYF. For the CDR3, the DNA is TGTGCCAGCTCACCTGTGGGGACTGATGTGGGGGAGCAGTACTTC.

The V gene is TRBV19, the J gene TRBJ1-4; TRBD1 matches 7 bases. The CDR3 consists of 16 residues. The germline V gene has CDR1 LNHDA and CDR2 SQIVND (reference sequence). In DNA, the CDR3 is TGTGACCACGGGTTTCAGGGGGAAGGAACTAATGAAAAACTGTTTTTT. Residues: CDHGFQGEGTNEKLFF.

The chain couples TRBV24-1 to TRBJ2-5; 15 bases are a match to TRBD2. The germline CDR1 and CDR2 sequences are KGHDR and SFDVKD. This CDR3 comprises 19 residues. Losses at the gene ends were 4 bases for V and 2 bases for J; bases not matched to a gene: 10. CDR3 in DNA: TGTGCCACCAGTGACCCCGGGACTAGCGGGGGGCCGACTCAAGAGACCCAGTACTTC. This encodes CATSDPGTSGGPTQETQYF.

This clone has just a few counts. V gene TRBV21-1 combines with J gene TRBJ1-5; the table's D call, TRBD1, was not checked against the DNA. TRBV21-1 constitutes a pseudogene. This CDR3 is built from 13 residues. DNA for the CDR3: TGTGCCAGACCCGAGGGGGTTGGCCAGCCCCAGCATTTT. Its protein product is CARPEGVGQPQHF.

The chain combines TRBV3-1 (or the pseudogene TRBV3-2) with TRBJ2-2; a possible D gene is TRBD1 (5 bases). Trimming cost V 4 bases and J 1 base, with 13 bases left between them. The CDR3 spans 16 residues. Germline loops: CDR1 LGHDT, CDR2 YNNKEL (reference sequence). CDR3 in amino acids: CASSPPARGNTGELFF. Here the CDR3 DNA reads TGTGCCAGCAGCCCCCCAGCTAGGGGGAACACCGGGGAGCTGTTTTTT.

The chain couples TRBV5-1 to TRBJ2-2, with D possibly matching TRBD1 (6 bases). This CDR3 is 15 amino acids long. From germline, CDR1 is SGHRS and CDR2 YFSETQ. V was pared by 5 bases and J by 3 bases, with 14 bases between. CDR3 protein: CASRPTGSHTGELFF. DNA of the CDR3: TGCGCCAGCAGACCCACAGGGAGCCACACCGGGGAGCTGTTTTTT.

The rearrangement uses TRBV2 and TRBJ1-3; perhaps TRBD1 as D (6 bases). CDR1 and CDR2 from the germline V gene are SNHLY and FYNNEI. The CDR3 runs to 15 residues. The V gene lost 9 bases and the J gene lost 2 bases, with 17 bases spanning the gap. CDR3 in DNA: TGTGCCAGTCCAGGGGAAGTCCTGGCTGGAAACACCATATATTTT. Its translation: CASPGEVLAGNTIYF.

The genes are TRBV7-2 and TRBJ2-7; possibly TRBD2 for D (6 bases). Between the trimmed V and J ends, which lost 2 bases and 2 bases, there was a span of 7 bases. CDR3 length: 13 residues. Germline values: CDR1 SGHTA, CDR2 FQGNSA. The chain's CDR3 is CASSLTGAYEQYF. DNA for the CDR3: TGTGCCAGCAGCTTAACGGGGGCCTACGAGCAGTACTTC.